The next 21 T cell receptor beta chains were all read from a single sample in a study of cytomegalovirus exposure and HLA in healthy donors (dated by TCRdb to the late 2010s). Preparation of the library involved the immunoSEQ multiplex PCR assay. The multiplex PCR relied on a mix of 60 forward primers for TCR Vbeta segments and 13 reverse primers for TCR Jbeta segments. Drawn from immuneACCESS, this table holds only the in-frame rearrangements with V and J called that TCRdb kept. Clones are partly lost; checked studies trace under half to an unresolved V gene and leave the rest unexplained. The sample data list some 150,000 clones, and more than 70% of these were observed just once. The biggest ten clones account for 1.5% to 2% of the sample. The sample was PBMCs. The receptors derive from a woman aged 35 to 49 in good health and CMV-seronegative.

The J gene is TRBJ1-1, the V gene TRBV6-1; TRBD1 matches 9 bases. Germline V gene lookup returns CDR1 MNHNS and CDR2 SASEGT. J was trimmed by 3 bases and V by 6 bases; bases with no gene match: 8. The CDR3 totals 15 residues. CDR3 sequence reads: CASRLRTGADTEAFF. DNA for the CDR3: TGTGCCAGCAGACTCAGGACAGGGGCGGACACTGAAGCTTTCTTT.

The chain carries TRBV6-5 and TRBJ2-7, with 11 bases lining up with TRBD2. This CDR3 contains 15 residues. The trim removed 3 bases at V and 6 bases at J, leaving 7 bases unmatched. Germline CDR1 MNHEY, CDR2 SVGAGI. The CDR3 coding sequence is TGTGCCAGCAGTTATTCACTAGCGGGAGTCGCCGAGCAGTACTTC. Translated, it gives CASSYSLAGVAEQYF.

The chain employs TRBV6-1 and TRBJ2-7; TRBD2 matches 13 bases. Trimming at V came to 3 bases and at J to 7 bases, leaving 6 bases not matched to a gene. The CDR3 runs to 15 residues. The germline V gene encodes CDR1 MNHNS and CDR2 SASEGT. The CDR3 spells CASSELLAGGDEQYF. The CDR3 DNA sequence: TGTGCCAGCAGTGAGCTACTAGCGGGGGGGGATGAGCAGTACTTC.

The chain couples TRBV21-1 to TRBJ2-2; the DNA was not used to check the table's D call, TRBD2. TRBV21-1 is a pseudogene. This CDR3 is built from 19 residues. Here the CDR3 reads CASSRYGGRAPANTGELFF. In DNA, the CDR3 is TGTGCCAGCAGCAGGTACGGGGGGAGGGCACCCGCGAACACCGGGGAGCTGTTTTTT.

V is TRBV11-2 and J is TRBJ1-2; no clear D gene. Germline loops: CDR1 SGHAT, CDR2 FQNNGV. This CDR3 contains 13 residues. V was clipped by 4 bases and J by 4 bases, with 10 bases between them. CDR3 sequence: CASSSIATYGYTF. The CDR3 region has the DNA TGTGCCAGCAGCTCCATTGCTACCTATGGCTACACCTTC.

This chain uses TRBV6-1 with TRBJ2-7, with a possible D match to TRBD2 (5 bases). Germline V gene data show CDR1 as MNHNS and CDR2 as SASEGT. This CDR3 comprises 14 residues. Trimming pared 5 bases from V and 2 bases from J, leaving 13 bases between. The CDR3 spells CASSLLARAYEQYF. CDR3 bases: TGTGCCAGCAGTCTTCTTGCGCGGGCCTACGAGCAGTACTTC.

The chain carries TRBV27 and TRBJ1-1, with 8 bases fitting TRBD1. J lost 4 bases, V lost 2 bases, and 9 bases had no gene match. The CDR3 loop spans 16 amino acids. CDR1 and CDR2 from the germline V gene are MNHEY and SMNVEV (reference sequence). The CDR3 DNA reads as TGTGCCAGCAGTTTAAGGACAGGGAGAGGAGGCACTGAAGCTTTCTTT. Translating it yields CASSLRTGRGGTEAFF.

The chain carries TRBV2 and TRBJ1-1; unclear D gene. V lost 7 bases, J lost 8 bases, and 14 bases lay in between. The CDR3 extends over 12 amino acids. The germline V gene encodes CDR1 SNHLY and CDR2 FYNNEI. This CDR3 is CASNPPYKEAFF. The CDR3 nucleotides are TGTGCCAGCAACCCGCCCTATAAAGAAGCTTTCTTT.

This chain connects TRBV5-1 to TRBJ2-7; D might be TRBD1 (5 bases). CDR1 SGHRS and CDR2 YFSETQ come from the germline V gene. V lost 6 bases, J lost 6 bases, and 19 bases lay in between. This CDR3 region has 14 residues. CDR3 sequence (DNA): TGCGCCAGCACGCAGGCATCGTTAGGGGTCGAGCAGTACTTC. Encoded protein: CASTQASLGVEQYF. Together with reference TRBV5-1 and TRBJ2-7, the CDR3 gives the full variable domain: KAGVTQTPRYLIKTRGQQVTLSCSPISGHRSVSWYQQTPGQGLQFLFEYFSETQRNKGNFPGRFSGRQFSNSRSEMNVSTLELGDSALYLCASTQASLGVEQYFGPGTRLTVT.

Only a few counts were recorded for this clone. The chain has TRBV11-2 and TRBJ2-1; D gene ambiguous. Between the trimmed V and J ends, which lost 0 bases and 7 bases, there was a span of 7 bases. Germline lookup yields CDR1 SGHAT and CDR2 FQNNGV. This CDR3 has 13 residues. The CDR3 spells CASSLEIVNEQFF. The CDR3 bases are TGTGCCAGCAGCTTAGAAATCGTTAATGAGCAGTTCTTC.

The chain has TRBV12-2 and TRBJ2-2; the D segment call TRBD1 is taken from the table without a DNA check. TRBV12-2 is shown as a pseudogene. The CDR3 contains 19 residues. In DNA form, the CDR3 reads TGTGCAAGTCGCTTAGCGACCGTCTCCAGGGTAAGTAGCACCGGGGAGCTGTTTTTT. Protein sequence: CASRLATVSRVSSTGELFF.

This chain links TRBV27 with TRBJ1-1; TRBD1 agrees at 12 bases. CDR1 is MNHEY and CDR2 is SMNVEV in the germline V gene (reference sequence). This CDR3 is 15 amino acids long. V gave up 10 bases and J gave up 4 bases; unmatched junction bases: 10. The CDR3 DNA sequence: TGTGCCACTTCGGGACAGGGGGCCCAACGCACTGAAGCTTTCTTT. This codes for CATSGQGAQRTEAFF.

The CDR3 DNA is TGTGCCAGCTCACCACAAATGTCAGGGTTAGATCAAGAGACCCAGTACTTC. Residues: CASSPQMSGLDQETQYF. The rearrangement uses TRBV18 and TRBJ2-5, with D possibly TRBD1 on 5 matching bases. V lost 1 base and J lost 2, with 17 bases in between. Per the germline V gene, CDR1 is KGHSH and CDR2 is LQKENI. This CDR3 spans 17 amino acids.

This clone was detected only a few times. The chain joins TRBV20-1 to TRBJ2-1; TRBD2 aligns across 9 bases. CDR1 is DFQATT and CDR2 is SNEGSKA in the germline V gene (reference sequence). This CDR3 spans 11 amino acids. The V and J ends lost 2 bases and 13 bases, in that order; junction bases with no gene match: 3. The CDR3 region is CSARFSGGQFF. DNA of the CDR3: TGCAGTGCTAGATTTAGCGGGGGACAGTTCTTC.

CDR3 residues: CAGAEGRDTQYF. In nucleotides, the CDR3 is TGTGCCGGGGCGGAGGGTCGGGATACGCAGTATTTT. This sequence joins TRBV2 and TRBJ2-3, with D perhaps matching TRBD2 (6 bases). Germline CDR1 is SNHLY and CDR2 is FYNNEI. Trimming cost V 11 bases and J 6 bases, with 15 bases left between them. The CDR3 is 12 residues long.

This clone has more than one count but fewer than ten. The J gene is TRBJ2-5, the V gene TRBV29-1; 14 positions match TRBD2. The better agreement between TRBJ2-7 and the DNA end casts doubt on the J call. CDR1 and CDR2 from the germline V gene are SQVTM and ANQGSEA. The CDR3 length is 15 residues. The CDR3 protein is CSVIIGTSGGYEQYF. The CDR3 bases are TGCAGCGTGATCATAGGGACTAGCGGGGGCTACGAGCAGTACTTC.

This chain links TRBV29-1 with TRBJ1-1; maybe TRBD1 (6 bases). Trimming took off 1 base at V and 8 bases at J, with 20 bases between the two ends. This CDR3 spans 15 amino acids. CDR1 SQVTM and CDR2 ANQGSEA come from the germline V gene. CDR3 sequence reads: CSVEGEGGLKMEAFF. Here the CDR3 DNA reads TGCAGCGTTGAAGGGGAGGGGGGACTTAAAATGGAAGCTTTCTTT.

Here the CDR3 DNA reads TGTGCCAGTAGTAGCGACGGGGGCTATGGCTACACCTTC. Its protein product is CASSSDGGYGYTF. V is TRBV19 and J is TRBJ1-2; possibly TRBD1 for D (5 bases). This CDR3 has 13 residues. Germline V gene sequence: CDR1 LNHDA, CDR2 SQIVND (reference sequence). V shed 4 bases and J shed 4 bases, with 10 bases lying between them.

The J gene is TRBJ2-2, the V gene TRBV18; 8 positions match TRBD1. The CDR3 sequence is 17 residues long. Germline lookup yields CDR1 KGHSH and CDR2 LQKENI. After removal of 3 bases from V and 3 bases from J, the junction contained 9 bases not matched to a gene. The CDR3 sequence: CASSPRGTGAYTGELFF. The CDR3 DNA follows: TGTGCCAGCTCACCCCGAGGGACAGGAGCGTACACCGGGGAGCTGTTTTTT. The variable domain in full, completed from reference TRBV18 and TRBJ2-2, reads NAGVMQNPRHLVRRRGQEARLRCSPMKGHSHVYWYRQLPEEGLKFMVYLQKENIIDESGMPKERFSAEFPKEGPSILRIQQVVRGDSAAYFCASSPRGTGAYTGELFFGEGSRLTVL.

This clone was counted between two and nine times. The chain links TRBV18 to TRBJ1-1, with a possible D match to TRBD1 (5 bases). This CDR3 has 13 amino acids. The germline V gene encodes CDR1 KGHSH and CDR2 LQKENI. The V and J ends lost 8 bases and 1 base respectively, with 11 bases between them. DNA of the CDR3: TGTGCCAGCACATTACAGGCGAACACTGAAGCTTTCTTT. Protein: CASTLQANTEAFF.

The chain links TRBV19 to TRBJ2-2, with a weak D call TRBD1 (6 bases). The CDR3 is 16 residues long. Germline values: CDR1 LNHDA, CDR2 SQIVND (reference sequence). V lost 8 bases and J 4 bases, leaving 20 bases between the germline ends. The CDR3 sequence: CASAETTGLRTGELFF. The CDR3 DNA sequence: TGTGCCAGTGCCGAGACCACAGGGTTACGCACCGGGGAGCTGTTTTTT.